These T cell receptor beta chains were read from a single sample in a study of T-cell reconstitution after alpha-beta-depleted transplantation in children. Via MiXCR, TCRdb re-called the PCR reads, giving one row per CDR3 protein. Seen here are roughly 310,000 distinct CDR3 sequences, roughly 25% observed once, and the top ten hold 10% to 11%. The sample here was PBMCs, mostly from graft donor cells, taken 180 days after TCRalphabeta/CD19-depleted stem cell transplant. The receptors were gathered from a male patient aged 5 to 17 who had a stem cell transplant for acute lymphoblastic leukemia, so the T cells may come from the graft donor. CDR3s leave out the opening cysteine and the closing phenylalanine or tryptophan. The order of the fields is V gene, CDR3 length, J gene, CDR3 protein.

TRBV20-1,11,TRBJ1-5,SARDTGAQPQH
TRBV5-5,14,TRBJ1-4,ASSSYAGPPNEKLF
TRBV15,14,TRBJ2-7,ATSREGTGNYDEQY
TRBV5-1,12,TRBJ2-3,ASSLPLGTDTQY
TRBV3-1,11,TRBJ1-3,ASSQNSGNTIY
TRBV4-2,12,TRBJ1-5,ASSQEQGNQPQH
TRBV24-1,10,TRBJ2-1,ATSDTLDEQF
TRBV3-1,14,TRBJ2-1,ASSQVASGRAFEQF
TRBV5-1,13,TRBJ2-7,ASSLATGEGYEQY
TRBV10-3,13,TRBJ1-3,AISGRDRAGNTIY
TRBV12-3/TRBV12-4,11,TRBJ1-5,ARSLWWSQPQH
TRBV7-7,11,TRBJ2-5,ASSPHSQETQY
TRBV10-3,9,TRBJ2-1,AISGSVEQF
TRBV10-3,12,TRBJ2-7,AISESQGNYEQY
TRBV7-9,13,TRBJ2-7,ASSPGHYWGYEQY
TRBV27,13,TRBJ2-3,ASSSSWAGTDTQY
TRBV5-1,15,TRBJ2-7,ASSYGTSDFSSYEQY
TRBV7-6,12,TRBJ2-7,ASRVGGEGYEQY
TRBV29-1,11,TRBJ2-1,SSGTSSYNEQF
TRBV5-1,11,TRBJ1-2,ASSPQGNYGYT
TRBV12-3/TRBV12-4,16,TRBJ1-1,ASRTKITGVGGYTEAF
TRBV3-1,16,TRBJ2-7,ASSQWASGRSNSYEQY
TRBV5-1,13,TRBJ2-6,ASSLGRTGANVLT
TRBV29-1,10,TRBJ1-1,SARRGNTEAF
TRBV20-1,12,TRBJ2-3,SASSAAFTDTQY
TRBV5-1,11,TRBJ2-7,ASSLEVRGSQL
TRBV10-3,14,TRBJ1-5,AISDPQVGGNQPQH
TRBV5-1,14,TRBJ2-1,ASSPPGLVALNEQF
TRBV9,13,TRBJ1-4,ASSVGGATNEKLF
TRBV3-1,12,TRBJ1-1,ASSQDGTNTEAF
TRBV29-1,12,TRBJ1-2,SGSPKQQNYGYT
TRBV20-1,10,TRBJ2-7,SATQSSYEQY
TRBV20-1,11,TRBJ1-1,SAERSHLTEAF